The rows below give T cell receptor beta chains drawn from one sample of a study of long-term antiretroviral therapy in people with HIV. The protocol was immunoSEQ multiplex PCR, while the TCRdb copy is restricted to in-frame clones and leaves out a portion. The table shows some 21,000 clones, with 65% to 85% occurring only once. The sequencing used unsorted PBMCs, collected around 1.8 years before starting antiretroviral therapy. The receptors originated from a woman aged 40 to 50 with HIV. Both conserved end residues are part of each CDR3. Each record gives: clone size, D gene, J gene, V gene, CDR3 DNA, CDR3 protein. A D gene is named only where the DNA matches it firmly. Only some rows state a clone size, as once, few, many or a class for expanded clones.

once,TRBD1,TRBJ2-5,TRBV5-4,TGTGCCAGCAGCTTGGGGGGGCAGGGGGTGGAGACCCAGTACTTC,CASSLGGQGVETQYF
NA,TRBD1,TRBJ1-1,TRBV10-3,TGTGCCATCAAGCCGGCGGGACAGGGCCGTTCGTACACTGAAGCTTTCTTT,CAIKPAGQGRSYTEAFF
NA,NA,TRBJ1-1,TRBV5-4,TGTGCCAGCAGCACGCAAGGGGTGAGCACTGAAGCTTTCTTT,CASSTQGVSTEAFF
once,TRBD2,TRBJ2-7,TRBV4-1,TGCGCCAGCAGCCAAAGCGGGGGTCAGACCTACGAGCAGTACTTC,CASSQSGGQTYEQYF
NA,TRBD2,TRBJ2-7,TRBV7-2,TGTGCCAGCAGCTTGGGACTAGCGGGGGGTACGGCGCAGTACTTC,CASSLGLAGGTAQYF
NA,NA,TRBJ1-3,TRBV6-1,TGTGCCAGCAGTGAAGGCGGGAACTCTGGAAACACCATATATTTT,CASSEGGNSGNTIYF
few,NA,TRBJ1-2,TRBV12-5,TGTGCTAGTGGCTCAACAGGGACCTATGGCTACACCTTC,CASGSTGTYGYTF
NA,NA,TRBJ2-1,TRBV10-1,TGCGCCAGCAGTGGGGGGACTGCCGGTGAGCAGTTCTTC,CASSGGTAGEQFF
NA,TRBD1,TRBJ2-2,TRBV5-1,TGCGCCAGCAGCTTGGGACAGGGGACCGGGGAGCTGTTTTTT,CASSLGQGTGELFF
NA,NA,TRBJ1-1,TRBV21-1,TGTGCCAGCAGCTCATCTCCCGGGACAGCCAACACTGAAGCTTTCTTT,CASSSSPGTANTEAFF
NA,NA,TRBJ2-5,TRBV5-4,TGTGCCAGCAGCAGGGCGAGGGCGGTACAAGAGACCCAGTACTTC,CASSRARAVQETQYF
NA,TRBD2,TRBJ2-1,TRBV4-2,TGTGCCAGCAGCCAAGGGACTAGCGGGGGGGCCAATGAGCAGTTCTTC,CASSQGTSGGANEQFF
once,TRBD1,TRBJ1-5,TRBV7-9,TGTGCCAGCAGCTCATATGTTGCAGGGGGCTATCAGCCCCAGCATTTT,CASSSYVAGGYQPQHF
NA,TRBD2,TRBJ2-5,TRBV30,TGTGCCTGGGGGGGAGGGTATGGGCAAGAGACCCAGTACTTC,CAWGGGYGQETQYF
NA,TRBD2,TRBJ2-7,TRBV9,TGTGCCAGCAGCTCGGGGGGGTCCCACGAGCAGTACTTC,CASSSGGSHEQYF
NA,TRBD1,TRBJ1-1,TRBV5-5,TGTGCCAGCAGCAGACAGGGAGCAGCTTTCTTT,CASSRQGAAFF
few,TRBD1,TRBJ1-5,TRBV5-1,TGCGCCAGCAGCTTGGGCGACAGGGAGGGTCAGCCCCAGCATTTT,CASSLGDREGQPQHF
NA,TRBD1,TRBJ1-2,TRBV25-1,TGTGCCAGCAGTGAAGAGGTGGGCAGGGGGCGATCATCGGGCTACACCTTC,CASSEEVGRGRSSGYTF
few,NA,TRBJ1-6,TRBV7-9,TGTGCCAGCAGCTTAAATCTCAGGGGCGAGTCACCCCTCCACTTT,CASSLNLRGESPLHF
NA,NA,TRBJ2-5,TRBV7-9,TGTGCCAGCAGCCCCATGGGGGGACCACAAGAGACCCAGTACTTC,CASSPMGGPQETQYF
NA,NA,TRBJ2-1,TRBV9,TGTGCCAGCAGCGTAATGGAAAGCTCCTACAATGAGCAGTTCTTC,CASSVMESSYNEQFF
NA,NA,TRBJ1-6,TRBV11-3,TGTGCCAGCAGCTTCCCCTTCAATTCACCCCTCCACTTT,CASSFPFNSPLHF
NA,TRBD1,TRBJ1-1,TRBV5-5,TGTGCCAGCAGCTTAAGACAGGGTGGCACTGAAGCTTTCTTT,CASSLRQGGTEAFF
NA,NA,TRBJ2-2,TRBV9,TGTGCCAGCACAAATAGAGTGGACCTCGCGAACACCGGGGAGCTGTTTTTT,CASTNRVDLANTGELFF
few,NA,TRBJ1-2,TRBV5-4,TGTGCCAGCAGCACCCGGACGGGGGTAACTTATGGCTACACCTTC,CASSTRTGVTYGYTF
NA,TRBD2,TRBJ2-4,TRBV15,TGTGCCACCAGCAGAGCGGGGGGTATAAACATTCAGTACTTC,CATSRAGGINIQYF
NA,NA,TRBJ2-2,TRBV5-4,TGTGTCAGCAGCTTTCACGAGAACACCGGGGAGCTGTTTTTT,CVSSFHENTGELFF
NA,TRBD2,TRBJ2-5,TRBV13,TGTGCCAGCAGCTTACATCTAGCGGATGAAGAGACCCAGTACTTC,CASSLHLADEETQYF
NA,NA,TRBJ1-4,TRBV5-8,TGTGCCAGCCCCCTCCAGGCAGGACGTGAAAAACTGTTTTTT,CASPLQAGREKLFF
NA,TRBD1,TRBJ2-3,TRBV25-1,TGTGCCAGCAATAACAGGGGTTTAGATACGCAGTATTTT,CASNNRGLDTQYF
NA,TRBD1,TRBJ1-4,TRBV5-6,TGTGCCAGCAGCCGGGACAGACTAAATGAAAAACTGTTTTTT,CASSRDRLNEKLFF
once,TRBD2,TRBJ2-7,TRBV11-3,TGTGCCAGCAGCCCCCGACTGCGGGGGGCAAAGAACTCCTACGAGCAGTACTTC,CASSPRLRGAKNSYEQYF
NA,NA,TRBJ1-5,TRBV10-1,TGCGCCAGCAGTGAGAACGGCAATCAGCCCCAGCATTTT,CASSENGNQPQHF
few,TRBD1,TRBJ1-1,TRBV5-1,TGCGCCAGCAGCGATACAGGGGGCACCACTGAAGCTTTCTTT,CASSDTGGTTEAFF
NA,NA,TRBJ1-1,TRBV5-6,TGTGCCAGCGCCCCGTGGACAGTGAACACTGAAGCTTTCTTT,CASAPWTVNTEAFF
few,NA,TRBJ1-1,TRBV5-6,TGTGCCAGCAGCTTGAAACAGCTCACTGAAGCTTTCTTT,CASSLKQLTEAFF
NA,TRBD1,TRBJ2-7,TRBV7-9,TGTGCCAGCAGCCGACAGGGGGGCTACGAGCAGTACTTC,CASSRQGGYEQYF
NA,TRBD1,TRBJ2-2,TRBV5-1,TGCGCCAGCAGCGGGGACAGGGGGAACACCGGGGAGCTGTTTTTT,CASSGDRGNTGELFF
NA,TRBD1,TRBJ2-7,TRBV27,TGTGCCAGCAGTTTTGGGACAGGCTACGAGCAGTACTTC,CASSFGTGYEQYF
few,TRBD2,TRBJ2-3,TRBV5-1,TGCGCCAGCAGCGGAGCCGGGACTAGCGGGAGGGATACGCAGTATTTT,CASSGAGTSGRDTQYF
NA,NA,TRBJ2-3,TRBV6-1,TGTGCCAGCAGCGCCCATAACACAGATACGCAGTATTTT,CASSAHNTDTQYF
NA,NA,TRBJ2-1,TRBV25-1,TGTGCCAGCAGTGCCCCGTGGGGGGATGAGCAGTTCTTC,CASSAPWGDEQFF
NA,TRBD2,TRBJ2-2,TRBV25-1,TGTGCCAGCAGTGTTAGCGGGGGAACCGGGGAGCTGTTTTTT,CASSVSGGTGELFF
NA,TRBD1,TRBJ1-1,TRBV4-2,TGTGCCAGCAGCCCTCGACAGGGGGCGGTCACTGAAGCTTTCTTT,CASSPRQGAVTEAFF
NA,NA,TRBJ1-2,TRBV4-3,TGCGCCAGCAGCCAAGACTCGACCGTACCCCGAATCTATGGCTACACCTTC,CASSQDSTVPRIYGYTF
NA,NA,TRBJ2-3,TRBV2,TGTGCCAGCAGTGATCCCCCAACGCGGGGCACAGATACGCAGTATTTT,CASSDPPTRGTDTQYF
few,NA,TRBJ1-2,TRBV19,TGTGCCAGTAGTATTCAGGGAGTGGGGACTAACTATGGCTACACCTTC,CASSIQGVGTNYGYTF
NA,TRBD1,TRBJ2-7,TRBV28,TGTGCCAGCAGTTTATTCACGCCAGGGGGCTACGAGCAGTACTTC,CASSLFTPGGYEQYF